Listed below are T cell receptor beta chains from one sample, sequenced in a study of human T cells and chemical hapten exposure. TCRdb redid the calling of the RACE reads with MiXCR, one entry per CDR3 protein. The table lists fewer than 150,000 distinct CDR3 sequences, approximately 13% of them singletons. Sequenced here: whole blood, sampled in connection with sensitization to the hapten diphenylcyclopropenone (DPC). The receptors stem from a woman under 30 with alopecia areata. Some clones in this sample may be carry-over from other donors' samples. Each CDR3 is given with its conserved first and last residue. Each record gives: CDR3 length, V gene, J gene, CDR3 protein.

14,TRBV4-2,TRBJ1-1,CASSQDPRATEAFF
16,TRBV20-1,TRBJ1-5,CSAKSPTGGQNQPQHF
15,TRBV5-1,TRBJ2-5,CASSVEMGSEETQYF
14,TRBV3-1,TRBJ1-6,CASSQGSRVSPLHF
14,TRBV20-1,TRBJ2-1,CSATDRGLYNEQFF
14,TRBV2,TRBJ2-1,CASRKGSGANEQFF
11,TRBV20-1,TRBJ1-5,CSVGGDQPQHF
14,TRBV7-7,TRBJ2-2,CASSLGFLDGELFF
15,TRBV7-9,TRBJ1-4,CASSLVPRDGGKLFF
18,TRBV2,TRBJ2-2,CASRFSPSDRGSPGELFF
18,TRBV7-3,TRBJ2-2,CASSDQLAGALNTGELFF
11,TRBV7-2,TRBJ2-3,CASGSLNTQYF
13,TRBV7-2,TRBJ1-5,CASRQGRNQPQHF
15,TRBV5-1,TRBJ1-1,CASSLEGRMNTEAFF
13,TRBV2,TRBJ1-2,CASKQGSNYGYTF
16,TRBV9,TRBJ2-3,CASSVGVFPGADTQYF
13,TRBV29-1,TRBJ2-1,CSVGGSPYNEQFF
12,TRBV7-2,TRBJ2-1,CASSLAGWGQFF
14,TRBV12-3/TRBV12-4,TRBJ1-5,CASMETVRNQPQHF
15,TRBV12-3/TRBV12-4,TRBJ1-5,CASSPRGGGNQPQHF
19,TRBV28,TRBJ2-5,CASSSTPGSGGDSQETQYF
15,TRBV12-3/TRBV12-4,TRBJ2-2,CASSQNDFRTGELFF
15,TRBV11-3,TRBJ1-1,CASSPGGHLNTEAFF
16,TRBV7-6,TRBJ2-1,CASSLVSGASYNEQFF
14,TRBV11-2,TRBJ2-3,CASSLMRSTDTQYF
14,TRBV30,TRBJ2-5,CAWSVIRSQETQYF
11,TRBV5-1,TRBJ2-1,CASSLISEQFF
13,TRBV12-3/TRBV12-4,TRBJ2-6,CASSFSGANVLTF